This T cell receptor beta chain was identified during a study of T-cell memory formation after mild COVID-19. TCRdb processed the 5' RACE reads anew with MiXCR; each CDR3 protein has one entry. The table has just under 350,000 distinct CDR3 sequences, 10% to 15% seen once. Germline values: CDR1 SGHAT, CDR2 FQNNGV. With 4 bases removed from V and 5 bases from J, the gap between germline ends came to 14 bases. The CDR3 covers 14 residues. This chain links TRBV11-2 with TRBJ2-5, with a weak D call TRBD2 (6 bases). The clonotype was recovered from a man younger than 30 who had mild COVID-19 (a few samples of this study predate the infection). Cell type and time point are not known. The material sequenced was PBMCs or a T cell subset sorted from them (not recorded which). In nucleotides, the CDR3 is TGTGCCAGCAGCTCCTGGGGAGGCGAGGAGACCCAGTACTTC. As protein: CASSSWGGEETQYF.